Listed here are 28 T cell receptor beta chains from one sample, sequenced in a study of cytomegalovirus exposure and HLA in healthy donors. The study ran its PCR with 60 Vbeta and 13 Jbeta primers. The method was immunoSEQ multiplex PCR; TCRdb's version includes in-frame clones alone and lacks a portion of them. The data hold under 200,000 clones, with about 80% observed a single time. Sequencing input: PBMCs. The receptors stem from a man aged 30 to 39 in good health and CMV-seronegative.

This clone was recorded a few times. V gene TRBV7-2 combines with J gene TRBJ2-1, with 9 bases lining up with TRBD1. The CDR3 has 14 amino acids. The junction had 5 bases not matched to a gene; V was cut back by 7 bases and J by 4 bases. Germline lookup yields CDR1 SGHTA and CDR2 FQGNSA. CDR3 residues: CASTRQGGYNEQFF. CDR3 bases: TGTGCCAGCACCCGACAGGGGGGTTACAATGAGCAGTTCTTC.

About this clone itself: The junction and the germline gene differ at one end; a read error may be behind it. The genes are TRBV7-9 and TRBJ1-1; D gene uncertain. CDR3 length equals 13 residues. Germline CDR1 is SEHNR and CDR2 is FQNEAQ (reference sequence). DNA for the CDR3: TGTGCCAGTAGCTCTGCGGTGAACACTGAAGCTTTCTTT. As protein: CASSSAVNTEAFF.

The chain has TRBV19 and TRBJ2-5; 8 positions match TRBD1. J was trimmed by 2 bases and V by 2 bases; bases with no gene match: 1. CDR1 is LNHDA, CDR2 SQIVND, per germline (reference sequence). The CDR3 extends over 14 amino acids. This chain's CDR3 is CASSIWTGQETQYF. The CDR3 DNA follows: TGTGCCAGTAGTATATGGACAGGGCAAGAGACCCAGTACTTC.

The chain uses TRBV4-1 and TRBJ1-6; D gene unclear. CDR1 is MGHRA and CDR2 is YSYEKL in the germline V gene. CDR3 length: 15 amino acids. Trimming removed 1 base at V and 0 bases at J, with 4 bases between. The CDR3 sequence is CASSQVSSYNSPLHF. CDR3 DNA: TGCGCCAGCAGCCAAGTTAGCTCCTATAATTCACCCCTCCACTTT.

This chain uses TRBV7-8 with TRBJ1-2; D is unclear. The V end lost 5 bases, the J end lost 5 bases, and 12 bases lay between the germline ends. Germline V lookup: CDR1 SGHVS, CDR2 FQNEAQ. The CDR3 extends over 13 amino acids. Here the CDR3 DNA reads TGTGCCAGCAGCCCCTCCGGGTCATATGGCTACACCTTC. It yields the protein CASSPSGSYGYTF.

This chain uses TRBV9 with TRBJ1-6, with 8 bases lining up with TRBD1. The CDR3 sequence is 17 residues long. Germline V CDR1 and CDR2: SGDLS, YYNGEE. Germline trimming cut 0 bases from V and 7 bases from J; bases unmatched to any gene: 9. The DNA of the CDR3 is TGTGCCAGCAGCGTAGCCGGACAGGGATCGGTAAATTCACCCCTCCACTTT. It is translated as CASSVAGQGSVNSPLHF.

The chain uses TRBV4-3 and TRBJ1-2, with D perhaps matching TRBD1 (5 bases). Germline CDR1 is LGHNA and CDR2 is YSLEER. V was clipped by 0 bases and J by 4 bases, with 21 bases between them. This CDR3 is built from 18 residues. The CDR3 here is CASSQEPGGDLISYGYTF. CDR3 DNA: TGCGCCAGCAGCCAAGAACCGGGGGGGGATTTAATAAGCTATGGCTACACCTTC.

In DNA form, the CDR3 reads TGTGCCAGCAGTTTTCGAGCGGGGGGCCTGGGAAATGAGCAGTTCTTC. This encodes CASSFRAGGLGNEQFF. The chain recombines TRBV28 with TRBJ2-1, with TRBD2 identical over 9 bases. CDR3 size: 16 residues. Germline-derived CDR1 and CDR2 are MDHEN and SYDVKM. With V trimmed by 3 bases and J by 7 bases, 10 bases remained unmatched.

The table lists this clone with a few counts. The chain recombines TRBV13 with TRBJ2-7; 11 bases are shared with TRBD1. The germline V gene encodes CDR1 PRHDT and CDR2 FYEKMQ (reference sequence). The V and J ends lost 5 bases and 4 bases, in that order; junction bases with no gene match: 7. The CDR3 length is 15 residues. In nucleotides, the CDR3 is TGTGCCAGCAGCAGTCCGGGACAGGGGGTGTACGAGCAGTACTTC. Its protein product is CASSSPGQGVYEQYF.

This clone was counted a single time. The genes are TRBV7-8 and TRBJ2-1; 8 nucleotides match TRBD1. V was pared by 5 bases and J by 2 bases, with 5 bases of the junction left unmatched. Germline V gives CDR1 SGHVS, CDR2 FQNEAQ. This CDR3 is built from 15 residues. CDR3 sequence (DNA): TGTGCCAGCAGCCAGTGGACAGGGCCCTACAATGAGCAGTTCTTC. This encodes CASSQWTGPYNEQFF.

V usage is TRBV11-2 and J usage is TRBJ2-7, with D possibly being TRBD2 (5 bases). This CDR3 spans 16 amino acids. V gave up 5 bases and J gave up 2 bases, with 19 bases separating them. Germline-derived CDR1 and CDR2 are SGHAT and FQNNGV. CDR3 sequence (DNA): TGTGCCAGCAGCCCGCTCCAGCGGACCTCCACCTACGAGCAGTACTTC. Amino acid sequence: CASSPLQRTSTYEQYF.

V is TRBV27 and J is TRBJ2-1, with TRBD2 identical over 9 bases. The ends lost 5 bases at V and 2 bases at J; junction bases unmatched: 7. The CDR3 extends over 16 amino acids. CDR1 is MNHEY and CDR2 is SMNVEV in the germline V gene (reference sequence). Here the CDR3 DNA reads TGTGCCAGCAGTAAAATAGCGGGAGTAACCTACAATGAGCAGTTCTTC. It encodes CASSKIAGVTYNEQFF.

The rearrangement joins TRBV4-3 to TRBJ2-3; 14 bases agree with TRBD2. The CDR3 is 17 residues long. Germline V gives CDR1 LGHNA, CDR2 YSLEER. V was pared by 5 bases and J by 2 bases, with 6 bases of the junction left unmatched. In DNA form, the CDR3 reads TGCGCCAGCAGCGAGCCGGGACTAGCGGGGGTCACAGATACGCAGTATTTT. Translated: CASSEPGLAGVTDTQYF.

This clone appeared a single time. The rearrangement uses TRBV4-3 and TRBJ2-1, with D possibly being TRBD2 (6 bases). Trimming cost V 1 base and J 1 base, with 11 bases left between them. Germline lookup yields CDR1 LGHNA and CDR2 YSLEER. The CDR3 is 16 residues long. This CDR3 reads CASSQGGGVSYNEQFF. The DNA for the CDR3 is TGCGCCAGCAGCCAAGGGGGCGGGGTATCCTACAATGAGCAGTTCTTC.

This chain uses TRBV5-1 with TRBJ1-1; 7 bases are a match to TRBD1. CDR1 SGHRS and CDR2 YFSETQ come from the germline V gene. This CDR3 is 15 amino acids long. V gave up 5 bases and J gave up 1 base; unmatched junction bases: 8. CDR3 residues: CASSTTGPSNTEAFF. Written as DNA, the CDR3 is TGCGCCAGCAGTACGACAGGGCCTTCGAACACTGAAGCTTTCTTT.

V is TRBV7-9 and J is TRBJ2-1, with 9 bases matching TRBD1. CDR1 and CDR2 (germline): SEHNR, FQNEAQ (reference sequence). The trim removed 1 base at V and 3 bases at J, leaving 1 base unmatched. CDR3 length: 15 residues. CDR3 DNA sequence: TGTGCCAGCAGCTTAGGGACAGGGGTCTACAATGAGCAGTTCTTC. Translated, it gives CASSLGTGVYNEQFF.

V and J are TRBV11-2 and TRBJ1-1; D unresolved. This CDR3 has 16 amino acids. Trimming took 2 bases from V and 4 from J, leaving 17 bases between them. From germline, CDR1 is SGHAT and CDR2 FQNNGV. This CDR3 reads CASSLNGVRRATEAFF. In DNA, the CDR3 is TGTGCCAGCAGCTTAAATGGGGTCAGGCGGGCCACTGAAGCTTTCTTT. Together with reference TRBV11-2 and TRBJ1-1, the CDR3 gives the full variable domain: EAGVAQSPRYKIIEKRQSVAFWCNPISGHATLYWYQQILGQGPKLLIQFQNNGVVDDSQLPKDRFSAERLKGVDSTLKIQPAKLEDSAVYLCASSLNGVRRATEAFFGQGTRLTVV.

V usage is TRBV19 and J usage is TRBJ1-1; 7 nucleotides match TRBD1. This CDR3 region has 20 residues. V shed 6 bases, J shed 0 bases, and the junction held 22 bases outside the gene matches. Germline lookup yields CDR1 LNHDA and CDR2 SQIVND (reference sequence). In DNA form, the CDR3 reads TGTGCCAGTAGCCTCCTAGTTTGGCCCGGACAGGATCCGATGAACACTGAAGCTTTCTTT. Amino acids: CASSLLVWPGQDPMNTEAFF.

The rearrangement links TRBV6-1 to TRBJ2-3; D remains unclear. The CDR3 spans 12 residues. Per germline, CDR1 MNHNS and CDR2 SASEGT. V shed 6 bases and J shed 2 bases, with 6 bases lying between them. CDR3 DNA sequence: TGTGCCAGCAGCGGAGACACAGATACGCAGTATTTT. It specifies CASSGDTDTQYF.

The sample holds a few counts of this clone. The chain joins TRBV4-3 to TRBJ2-7, with 9 bases that match TRBD2. V shed 1 base and J 4 bases; nucleotides not matched to a gene: 5. Germline loops: CDR1 LGHNA, CDR2 YSLEER. The CDR3 runs 15 residues. CDR3 in amino acids: CASSQGSGGGYEQYF. The CDR3 DNA is TGCGCCAGCAGCCAAGGTAGCGGGGGTGGTTACGAGCAGTACTTC.

This chain connects TRBV2 to TRBJ2-7, with TRBD1 matching over 10 bases. CDR3 length: 12 amino acids. Germline CDR1 reads SNHLY; CDR2 reads FYNNEI. V gave up 9 bases and J gave up 6 bases; unmatched junction bases: 5. Here the CDR3 reads CASRQGAREQYF. The CDR3, as DNA: TGTGCCAGTCGACAGGGGGCACGCGAGCAGTACTTC.

Points on this clone: At one end, the junction sequence differs from germline, possibly due to a read error. The chain joins TRBV7-9 to TRBJ1-1; D remains unclear. The CDR3 extends over 12 amino acids. Germline CDR1 reads SEHNR; CDR2 reads FQNEAQ (reference sequence). Here the CDR3 DNA reads TGTTCCAGCAGCTTAGAGGGCGGGGAAGCTTTCTTT. Its protein product is CSSSLEGGEAFF.

This chain links TRBV4-1 with TRBJ1-4; D call uncertain. This CDR3 is 17 amino acids long. V lost 3 bases, J lost 1 base, and 15 bases lay in between. Germline-derived CDR1 and CDR2 are MGHRA and YSYEKL. Written as DNA, the CDR3 is TGCGCCAGCAGCCAGACCCCGCCCCGGGGAACTAATGAAAAACTGTTTTTT. Translation: CASSQTPPRGTNEKLFF.

The V call is TRBV7-8, the J call TRBJ2-3; the match to TRBD2 covers 8 bases. Per the germline V gene, CDR1 is SGHVS and CDR2 is FQNEAQ. The CDR3 length is 16 residues. V lost 3 bases to trimming and J lost 3 bases; unmatched junction nucleotides: 8. The CDR3 DNA follows: TGTGCCAGCAGCTTCCGAAGGAGCGGGAGAACAGATACGCAGTATTTT. It codes for CASSFRRSGRTDTQYF.

This chain joins TRBV18 and TRBJ1-1; D gene unclear. The germline CDR1 and CDR2 sequences are KGHSH and LQKENI. The CDR3 spans 14 residues. V was pared by 3 bases and J by 5 bases, with 13 bases between. CDR3 protein: CASSPGGPQTEAFF. The DNA of the CDR3 is TGTGCCAGCTCACCCGGTGGCCCACAGACTGAAGCTTTCTTT.

V usage is TRBV18 and J usage is TRBJ2-5, with D perhaps TRBD1 (6 bases). Near its end, the DNA agrees better with TRBJ2-7, so the J call may be wrong. CDR1 and CDR2 (germline): KGHSH, LQKENI. The CDR3 is 17 amino acids. The CDR3, as DNA: TGTGCCAGCTCACCATCCGCTGGATGGACAGAGAATTACGAGCAGTACTTC. It translates to CASSPSAGWTENYEQYF.

The chain uses TRBV30 and TRBJ1-1; no clear D gene. The CDR3 is 13 amino acids. Germline-derived CDR1 and CDR2 are GTSNPN and SVGIG (reference sequence). Deletions cut 3 bases from V and 2 bases from J, with 10 bases between. Here the CDR3 reads CAWSRNQNTEAFF. Here the CDR3 DNA reads TGTGCCTGGAGCAGGAACCAAAACACTGAAGCTTTCTTT.

The chain carries TRBV19 and TRBJ1-3; 8 bases agree with TRBD1. The CDR3 sequence is 15 residues long. The junction had 8 bases not matched to a gene; V was cut back by 7 bases and J by 3 bases. Germline V gene data show CDR1 as LNHDA and CDR2 as SQIVND (reference sequence). CDR3 coding DNA: TGTGCCAGTACCGACAGGGGTACGGGTGGAAACACCATATATTTT. It yields the protein CASTDRGTGGNTIYF.